The 20 T cell receptor beta chains below were found in one sample sequenced in a study of T cell responses to AZD1222 COVID-19 vaccine. Assay used: immunoSEQ multiplex PCR; TCRdb lists only in-frame clones, some missing. Among tens of thousands of clones listed, 92% were seen once. Sequenced material: peripheral blood, taken on day 0 of AZD1222 vaccination. Receptor source: an adult in good health.

This chain links TRBV6-5 with TRBJ2-5; D unresolved. Germline-derived CDR1 and CDR2 are MNHEY and SVGAGI. V lost 5 bases and J 4 bases, leaving 14 bases between the germline ends. The CDR3 contains 14 residues. In nucleotides, the CDR3 is TGTGCCAGCAGTCCAGCCATCCAAGGAGAGACCCAGTACTTC. Its protein product is CASSPAIQGETQYF.

The CDR3 here is CASSLGQTTNTGELFF. The CDR3 DNA follows: TGTGCCAGCAGCTTGGGGCAGACAACGAACACCGGGGAGCTGTTTTTT. The gene calls are TRBV5-4 and TRBJ2-2; D ambiguous. In germline, CDR1 is SGHNT, CDR2 YYREEE (reference sequence). Deletions cut 0 bases from V and 0 bases from J, with 9 bases between. The CDR3 has 16 amino acids.

V and J are TRBV10-3 and TRBJ1-5; D is unresolved. Germline V gene sequence: CDR1 ENHRY, CDR2 SYGVKD. Deletions cut 0 bases from V and 5 bases from J, with 8 bases between. CDR3 length: 14 amino acids. CDR3 sequence: CAISESQLYQPQHF. The CDR3 region has the DNA TGTGCCATCAGTGAGTCGCAACTGTATCAGCCCCAGCATTTT.

This clone showed up just once. The rearrangement uses TRBV27 and TRBJ1-6; 7 bases line up with TRBD1. J lost 7 bases, V lost 3 bases, and 12 bases had no gene match. The CDR3 loop spans 17 amino acids. Germline V gene sequence: CDR1 MNHEY, CDR2 SMNVEV (reference sequence). CDR3 sequence reads: CASSLSETGTRNSPLHF. CDR3 in DNA: TGTGCCAGCAGTTTGTCGGAGACAGGGACCCGGAATTCACCCCTCCACTTT.

This chain connects TRBV7-8 to TRBJ2-7, with 12 bases aligning to TRBD1. The germline CDR1 and CDR2 sequences are SGHVS and FQNEAQ. CDR3 length: 14 residues. Trimming at V came to 7 bases and at J to 4 bases, leaving 5 bases not matched to a gene. The CDR3 protein is CASTRDRGLYEQYF. The CDR3 DNA follows: TGTGCCAGCACCCGGGACAGGGGGCTGTACGAGCAGTACTTC.

The chain recombines TRBV18 with TRBJ2-2; no clear D. V was shortened by 5 bases and J by 5 bases, with 3 bases between the two germline ends. The CDR3 covers 11 residues. CDR1 is KGHSH, CDR2 LQKENI, per germline. CDR3 residues: CASSLTGELFF. For the CDR3, the DNA is TGTGCCAGCTCATTAACCGGGGAGCTGTTTTTT.

V is TRBV13 and J is TRBJ2-1; 8 bases agree with TRBD2. Trimming removed 0 bases from V and 9 bases from J; junction bases left unmatched: 7. This CDR3 spans 15 amino acids. CDR1 is PRHDT and CDR2 is FYEKMQ in the germline V gene (reference sequence). In DNA form, the CDR3 reads TGTGCCAGCAGCTTAGGTAGCGGGAAAATGGTTGAGCAGTTCTTC. It encodes CASSLGSGKMVEQFF.

This sequence joins TRBV18 and TRBJ2-7; 8 positions match TRBD2. The CDR3 is 12 amino acids. Germline loops: CDR1 KGHSH, CDR2 LQKENI. J gave up 7 bases and V 1 base, and 0 bases lay outside the gene matches. The CDR3 DNA is TGTGCCAGCTCACCACTAGCGGGAGAGCAGTACTTC. Its protein is CASSPLAGEQYF.

This clone was picked up one time. The chain recombines TRBV3-1 (or the pseudogene TRBV3-2) with TRBJ2-7; 7 bases map to TRBD2. The ends lost 0 bases at V and 2 bases at J; junction bases unmatched: 4. The germline V gene has CDR1 LGHDT and CDR2 YNNKEL (reference sequence). The CDR3 loop spans 15 amino acids. This CDR3 reads CASSQDSSGAYEQYF. CDR3 bases: TGTGCCAGCAGCCAAGATTCTAGCGGAGCCTACGAGCAGTACTTC.

The rearrangement joins TRBV29-1 to TRBJ1-1, with D tentatively TRBD1 (5 bases). CDR1 is SQVTM and CDR2 is ANQGSEA in the germline V gene. The length of the CDR3 is 14 residues. V was trimmed by 3 bases and J by 0 bases, leaving 11 bases between them. Here the CDR3 reads CSVDGADMNTEAFF. CDR3 bases: TGCAGCGTTGATGGGGCGGACATGAACACTGAAGCTTTCTTT.

V is TRBV3-1 (or the pseudogene TRBV3-2) and J is TRBJ1-5; 8 positions agree with TRBD1. Per germline, CDR1 LGHDT and CDR2 YNNKEL (reference sequence). The CDR3 extends over 14 amino acids. V gave up 5 bases and J gave up 1 base; unmatched junction bases: 1. CDR3 in DNA: TGTGCCAGCAGCAGACAGGGGAGCAATCAGCCCCAGCATTTT. This sequence encodes CASSRQGSNQPQHF.

This chain's CDR3 is CASSRTGSAGGRETQYF. CDR3 DNA sequence: TGTGCCAGCAGCCGGACAGGGTCCGCGGGAGGTCGAGAGACCCAGTACTTC. The V call is TRBV7-3, the J call TRBJ2-5; D could derive from TRBD1 or TRBD2 (8 bases each). Germline V gene data show CDR1 as SGHTA and CDR2 as FQGTGA. Deletions cut 5 bases from V and 4 bases from J, with 23 bases between. This CDR3 contains 17 residues.

This clone turned up a few times. The chain joins TRBV29-1 to TRBJ2-1, with 8 bases lining up with TRBD1. V lost 3 bases to trimming and J lost 12 bases; unmatched junction nucleotides: 10. Germline lookup yields CDR1 SQVTM and CDR2 ANQGSEA. The CDR3 loop spans 13 amino acids. The CDR3 sequence: CSVEGQAREGQFF. CDR3 DNA: TGCAGCGTTGAGGGACAGGCGCGGGAAGGGCAGTTCTTC.

The CDR3 DNA reads TGTGCCAGCAGTTTAGGGCGGCTTAATCAGCCCCAGCATTTT. It translates to CASSLGRLNQPQHF. The gene calls are TRBV27 and TRBJ1-5; D is uncertain. Trimming cost V 2 bases and J 4 bases, with 9 bases left between them. CDR3 size: 14 residues. Germline V gene data show CDR1 as MNHEY and CDR2 as SMNVEV (reference sequence).

The J gene is TRBJ2-7, the V gene TRBV7-9; D is undetermined. CDR1 and CDR2 from the germline V gene are SEHNR and FQNEAQ (reference sequence). V was cut by 1 base and J by 3 bases, with 1 base left in between. This CDR3 has 11 amino acids. The CDR3 nucleotides read TGTGCCAGCAGCTTAGACTACGAGCAGTACTTC. Translation: CASSLDYEQYF.

CDR3 bases: TGTGCCAGCAGGCCGATAGACAGGGGGCAAAGGACTGAAGCTTTCTTT. This encodes CASRPIDRGQRTEAFF. V gene TRBV28 combines with J gene TRBJ1-1; TRBD1 matches at 10 bases. The CDR3 is 16 residues long. Trimming took 6 bases from V and 5 from J; bases not matched to a gene: 12. Germline CDR1 reads MDHEN; CDR2 reads SYDVKM.

This chain links TRBV15 with TRBJ1-2; TRBD1 aligns across 8 bases. Unmatched junction bases numbered 12, after V lost 5 bases and J lost 4 bases. From germline, CDR1 is LNHNV and CDR2 YYDKDF (reference sequence). The CDR3 covers 16 residues. The CDR3 sequence is CATSGTGTGRVYGYTF. In DNA, the CDR3 is TGTGCCACCAGCGGTACCGGGACAGGTAGAGTCTATGGCTACACCTTC. Filled out from reference TRBV15 and TRBJ1-2, the complete variable domain reads DAMVIQNPRYQVTQFGKPVTLSCSQTLNHNVMYWYQQKSSQAPKLLFHYYDKDFNNEADTPDNFQSRRPNTSFCFLDIRSPGLGDTAMYLCATSGTGTGRVYGYTFGSGTRLTVV.

This sequence joins TRBV12-3 or TRBV12-4 and TRBJ2-1, with 13 bases aligning to TRBD2. This CDR3 contains 13 residues. J gave up 10 bases and V 5 bases, and 2 bases lay outside the gene matches. The CDR3 DNA reads as TGTGCCAGCAGTGGGACTAGCGGGGAAGAGCAGTTCTTC. This sequence encodes CASSGTSGEEQFF.

The chain couples TRBV27 to TRBJ1-6; D is unclear. This CDR3 spans 13 amino acids. Deletions cut 5 bases from V and 0 bases from J, with 2 bases between. Per germline, CDR1 MNHEY and CDR2 SMNVEV (reference sequence). Here the CDR3 reads CASSISYNSPLHF. In DNA form, the CDR3 reads TGTGCCAGCAGTATCTCCTATAATTCACCCCTCCACTTT.

This sequence joins TRBV4-1 and TRBJ1-4; 9 bases agree with TRBD1. The J segment lost 8 bases and the V segment lost 3 bases, leaving 4 bases of the junction unmatched. The CDR3 consists of 14 residues. CDR1 MGHRA and CDR2 YSYEKL come from the germline V gene. CDR3 residues: CASSHLGTGEKLFF. CDR3 DNA: TGCGCCAGCAGCCATCTGGGGACAGGGGAAAAACTGTTTTTT.